This T cell receptor (beta chain) was sequenced for a study of cytomegalovirus exposure and HLA in healthy donors. V gave up 2 bases and J gave up 5 bases, with 16 bases separating them. Germline V gene data show CDR1 as GTSNPN and CDR2 as SVGIG (reference sequence). The length of the CDR3 is 15 residues. Using immunoSEQ multiplex PCR, the repertoire was profiled, and TCRdb retains in-frame clones only, with some absent. In the table there are 220,000 or so clones, 90% to 95% of which are singletons. This receptor was identified in a woman in her late teens or twenties in good health and CMV-seronegative. The V call is TRBV30, the J call TRBJ1-5; tentative D call: TRBD1 (6 bases). The source material was PBMCs. As DNA, the CDR3 is TGTGCCTGGAGTCTTCGACAGGAAAAGGATCAGCCCCAGCATTTT. It codes for CAWSLRQEKDQPQHF.